This T cell receptor (beta chain) derives from a study of CD8+ T cells in alopecia areata. The junction had 7 bases not matched to a gene; V was cut back by 5 bases and J by 5 bases. The germline V gene encodes CDR1 SGHTA and CDR2 FQGTGA. This CDR3 region has 16 residues. Reverse transcribed after extraction, RNA yielded cDNA as the sequencing template. TCRdb's table, derived via immunoSEQ multiplex PCR, lists solely in-frame clones and lacks some. The sample has 200,000 to 250,000 clones; more than 50% are singletons. The chain is built from TRBV7-3 and TRBJ2-6; 9 bases match TRBD1. The clonotype comes from a human donor in good health. Input material: CD8+ T cells sorted from blood. CDR3 in amino acids: CASSPGQGMRANVLTF. CDR3 in DNA: TGTGCCAGCAGCCCAGGACAGGGGATGAGGGCCAACGTCCTGACTTTC.